This TCR beta chain was found in a study of blood T cell repertoires in COVID-19. Study-wide background: Donors in the United States, Italy and Spain gave samples during acute or convalescent COVID-19. PBMCs, B-cell-depleted T cells, or T cells provided the cDNA or gDNA that made up the material.

Per germline, CDR1 SGHRS and CDR2 YFSETQ. Trimming at V came to 4 bases and at J to 7 bases, leaving 9 bases not matched to a gene. CDR3 size: 15 residues. The protocol was immunoSEQ multiplex PCR, while the TCRdb copy is restricted to in-frame clones and leaves out a portion. The sample contains about 140,000 clones, around 86% of which appear only once. The sequence came from a human donor in a cohort sampled during active COVID-19. This chain uses TRBV5-1 with TRBJ2-5; TRBD2 matches 11 bases. What was sequenced was peripheral blood. DNA of the CDR3: TGCGCCAGCAGCCCTTCTAGCGGGAGGACAATGACCCAGTACTTC. Translated: CASSPSSGRTMTQYF.